This T cell receptor (beta chain) was sequenced in a study of breast tumors, draining lymph nodes, adjacent tissues. Overall study results and limits: Tumor repertoires ranked between lymph nodes and nontumor tissue in diversity, with V and J gene preferences.

TCRdb recomputed calls from the multiplex PCR reads with MiXCR, one row per CDR3 protein. This sample yields more than 10,000 distinct CDR3 sequences, of which roughly 72% are seen a single time; around two fifths belongs to the top ten. With respect to this clonotype: Its antigen is not identified.

V shed 5 bases, J shed 3 bases, and the junction held 9 bases outside the gene matches. Germline V gene sequence: CDR1 KGHDR, CDR2 SFDVKD. This CDR3 has 16 amino acids. The rearrangement links TRBV24-1 to TRBJ2-3, with 8 bases that match TRBD1. The clonotype comes from a female donor with breast cancer. Some clones in this sample may be carry-over from other donors' samples. The sample consisted of tumor-adjacent breast tissue. The DNA for the CDR3 is TGTGCCACCAGTGGGAAAGGCAGGGGGCGTACAGATACGCAGTATTTT. Protein product: CATSGKGRGRTDTQYF.